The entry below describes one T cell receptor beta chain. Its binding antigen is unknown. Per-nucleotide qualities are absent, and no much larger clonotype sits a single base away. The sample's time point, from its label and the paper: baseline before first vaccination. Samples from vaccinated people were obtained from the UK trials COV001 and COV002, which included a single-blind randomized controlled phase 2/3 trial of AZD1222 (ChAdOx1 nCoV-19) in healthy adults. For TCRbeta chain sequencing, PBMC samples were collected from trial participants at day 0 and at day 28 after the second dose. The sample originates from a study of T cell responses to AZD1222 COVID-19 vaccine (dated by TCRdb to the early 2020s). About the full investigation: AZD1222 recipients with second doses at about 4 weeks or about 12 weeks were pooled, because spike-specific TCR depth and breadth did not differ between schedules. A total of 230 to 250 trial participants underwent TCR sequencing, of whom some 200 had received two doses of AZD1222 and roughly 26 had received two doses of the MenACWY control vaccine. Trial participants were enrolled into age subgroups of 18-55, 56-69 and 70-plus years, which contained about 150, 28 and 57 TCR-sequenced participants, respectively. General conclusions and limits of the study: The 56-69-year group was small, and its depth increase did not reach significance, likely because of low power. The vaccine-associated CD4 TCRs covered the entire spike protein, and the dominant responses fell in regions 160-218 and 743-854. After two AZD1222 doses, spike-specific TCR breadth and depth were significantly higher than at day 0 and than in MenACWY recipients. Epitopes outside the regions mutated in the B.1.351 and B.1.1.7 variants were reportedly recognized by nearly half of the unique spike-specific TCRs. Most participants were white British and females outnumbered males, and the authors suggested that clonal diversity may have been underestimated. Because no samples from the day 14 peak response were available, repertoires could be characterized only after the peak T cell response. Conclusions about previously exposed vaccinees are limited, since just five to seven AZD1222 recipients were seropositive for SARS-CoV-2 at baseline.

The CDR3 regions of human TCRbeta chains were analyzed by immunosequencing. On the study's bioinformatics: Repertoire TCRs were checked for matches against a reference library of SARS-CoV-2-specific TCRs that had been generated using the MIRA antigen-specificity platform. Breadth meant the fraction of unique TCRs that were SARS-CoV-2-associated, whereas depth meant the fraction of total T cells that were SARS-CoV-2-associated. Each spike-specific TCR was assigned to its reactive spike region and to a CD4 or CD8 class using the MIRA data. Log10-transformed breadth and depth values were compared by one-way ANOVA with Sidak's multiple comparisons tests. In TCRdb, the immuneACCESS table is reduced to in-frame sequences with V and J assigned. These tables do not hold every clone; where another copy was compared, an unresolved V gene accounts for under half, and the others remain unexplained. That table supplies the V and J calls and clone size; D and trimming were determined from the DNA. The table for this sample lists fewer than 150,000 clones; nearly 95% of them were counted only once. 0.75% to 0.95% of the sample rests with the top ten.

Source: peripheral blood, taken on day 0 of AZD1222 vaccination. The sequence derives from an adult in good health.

The CDR3 protein: CASSAGRTDTQYF. In nucleotide form, the sequence is TGTGCCAGCAGCGCCGGTAGGACAGATACGCAGTATTTT. The V and J segments used are TRBV13 and TRBJ2-3; no D gene can be assigned with confidence. Between the V and J ends, shortened by 5 bases and 3 bases respectively, the junction contains 9 bases. CDR3 length: 13 amino acids, cysteine to phenylalanine. Only the CDR3 part of the read is kept: 39 bases, read in frame from the first base. The germline V gene (reference sequence) gives CDR1 as PRHDT and CDR2 as FYEKMQ.